This TCR beta chain was captured in a study of blood T cell repertoires in COVID-19. For the study at large: The samples span acute and convalescent COVID-19 from the United States, Italy and Spain. Sample material is recorded as cDNA or gDNA derived from T cells, B-cell-depleted T cells, or PBMCs.

Per the authors' pipeline: Counts of nucleated cells, estimated from reference gene primer amplification, were obtained. The method was immunoSEQ multiplex PCR; TCRdb's version includes in-frame clones alone and lacks a portion of them. That table supplies the V and J calls and clone size; D and trimming were determined from the DNA. Here the sample spans about 400,000 clones, 70% to 90% being singletons. The CDR3 is 14 residues long. Germline V lookup: CDR1 MNHEY, CDR2 SVGAGI. V was clipped by 8 bases and J by 7 bases; unmatched bases: 12. The sequenced material came from peripheral blood. The chain uses TRBV6-5 and TRBJ2-7; TRBD1 aligns across 9 bases. This receptor was identified in a woman under 40 with active or convalescent COVID-19. The CDR3 here is CASLLGTGWKEQYF. CDR3 DNA: TGTGCCAGCCTCTTGGGGACAGGGTGGAAGGAGCAGTACTTC.